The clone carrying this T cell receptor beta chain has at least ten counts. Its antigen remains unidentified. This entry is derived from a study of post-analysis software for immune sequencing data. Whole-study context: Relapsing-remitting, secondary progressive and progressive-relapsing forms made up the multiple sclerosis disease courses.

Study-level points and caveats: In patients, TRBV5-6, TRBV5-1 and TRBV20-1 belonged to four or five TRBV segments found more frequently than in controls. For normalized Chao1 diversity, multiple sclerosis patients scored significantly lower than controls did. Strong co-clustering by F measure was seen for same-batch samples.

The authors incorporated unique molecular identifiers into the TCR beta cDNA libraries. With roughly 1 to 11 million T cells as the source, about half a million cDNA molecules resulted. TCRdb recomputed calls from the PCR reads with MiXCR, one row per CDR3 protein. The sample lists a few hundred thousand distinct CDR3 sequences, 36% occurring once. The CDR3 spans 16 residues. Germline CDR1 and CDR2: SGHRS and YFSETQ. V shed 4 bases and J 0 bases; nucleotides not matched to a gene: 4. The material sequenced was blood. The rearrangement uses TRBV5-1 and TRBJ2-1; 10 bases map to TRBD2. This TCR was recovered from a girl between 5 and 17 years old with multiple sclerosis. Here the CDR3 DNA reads TGCGCCAGCAGCCTTAGCGGGGGGAGCTCCTACAATGAGCAGTTCTTC. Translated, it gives CASSLSGGSSYNEQFF.